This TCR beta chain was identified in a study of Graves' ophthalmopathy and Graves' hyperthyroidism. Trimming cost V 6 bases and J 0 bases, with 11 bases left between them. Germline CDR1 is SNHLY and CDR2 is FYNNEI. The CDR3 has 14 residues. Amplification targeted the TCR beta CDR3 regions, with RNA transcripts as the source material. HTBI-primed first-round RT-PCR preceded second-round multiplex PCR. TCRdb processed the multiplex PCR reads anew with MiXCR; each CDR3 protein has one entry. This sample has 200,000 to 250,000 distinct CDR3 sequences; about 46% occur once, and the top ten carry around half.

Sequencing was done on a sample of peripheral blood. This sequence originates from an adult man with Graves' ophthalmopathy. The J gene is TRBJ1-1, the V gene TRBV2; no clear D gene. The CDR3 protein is CASRAPVMNTEAFF. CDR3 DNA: TGTGCCAGCAGGGCCCCGGTTATGAACACTGAAGCTTTCTTT.